This T cell receptor beta chain appears in the sequencing data of a study of blood T cell repertoires in COVID-19. Whole-study context: Italy, Spain and the United States were the sources of the convalescent and acute COVID-19 samples. The cDNA or gDNA used as material had been derived from T cells, B-cell-depleted T cells, or PBMCs.

In the original processing: Cell counts per sample came from amplifying reference gene primers. The data were produced by immunoSEQ multiplex PCR, yet TCRdb's version contains in-frame clones alone and is incomplete. V, J and clone size derive from that table, while D and trimming were established from the DNA sequence. The profile shows fewer than 120,000 clones, less than 85% of them singletons. The germline CDR1 and CDR2 sequences are LGHDT and YNNKEL (reference sequence). The CDR3 has 19 amino acids. J gave up 5 bases and V 4 bases, and 18 bases lay outside the gene matches. V usage is TRBV3-1 (or the pseudogene TRBV3-2) and J usage is TRBJ2-7; 12 positions match TRBD2. This receptor was identified in a woman aged 80 or older with acute or convalescent COVID-19. The sequenced material came from peripheral blood. The CDR3 DNA follows: TGTGCCAGCAGCCCTAGTTTTCCTAGAGGACTAGCGGGAACCCACGAGCAGTACTTC. Translated: CASSPSFPRGLAGTHEQYF.